The next 26 T cell receptor beta chains were all read from a single sample in a study of neoadjuvant anti-PD-1 for oral cavity cancer. Time point denoted: after neoadjuvant nivolumab, at surgical resection. TCRdb keeps only in-frame clones here, not all; method: immunoSEQ multiplex PCR. The table records 55,000 to 75,000 clones, roughly nine tenths of them present only once. The starting material was PBMCs, obtained after nivolumab (anti-PD-1) treatment. The receptor set was obtained from a person between 35 and 79 years old with oral cavity squamous cell carcinoma.

The gene calls are TRBV10-3 and TRBJ2-2; D remains ambiguous. CDR3 length equals 14 residues. Germline V lookup: CDR1 ENHRY, CDR2 SYGVKD. V was cut by 10 bases and J by 3 bases, with 15 bases left in between. The CDR3 reads CATKPGEDTGELFF. DNA of the CDR3: TGTGCCACCAAGCCTGGGGAAGACACCGGGGAGCTGTTTTTT.

The gene calls are TRBV7-9 and TRBJ1-4; D ambiguous. In germline, CDR1 is SEHNR, CDR2 FQNEAQ (reference sequence). V lost 8 bases to trimming and J lost 7 bases, with 11 bases between them. This CDR3 contains 12 residues. For the CDR3, the DNA is TGTGCCAGCGGACGCTTGGGTGAAAAACTGTTTTTT. Amino acid sequence: CASGRLGEKLFF.

The chain links TRBV7-2 to TRBJ1-5, with D tentatively TRBD1 (6 bases). The V end lost 6 bases, the J end lost 7 bases, and 16 bases lay between the germline ends. Germline lookup yields CDR1 SGHTA and CDR2 FQGNSA. There are 14 residues in the CDR3. The CDR3 DNA is TGTGCCAGCAGTAAATGGGGGCCGGGACAGCCCCAGCATTTT. Translated, it gives CASSKWGPGQPQHF. Full variable domain (missing parts from reference TRBV7-2 and TRBJ1-5): GAGVSQSPSNKVTEKGKDVELRCDPISGHTALYWYRQSLGQGLEFLIYFQGNSAPDKSGLPSDRFSAERTGGSVSTLTIQRTQQEDSAVYLCASSKWGPGQPQHFGDGTRLSIL.

The rearrangement uses TRBV7-8 and TRBJ2-5; D uncertain. Germline-derived CDR1 and CDR2 are SGHVS and FQNEAQ. Trimming removed 1 base at V and 2 bases at J, with 8 bases between. This CDR3 is built from 14 residues. As DNA, the CDR3 is TGTGCCAGCAGCTTAGAGACTTTTCAAGAGACCCAGTACTTC. This sequence encodes CASSLETFQETQYF.

The rearrangement joins TRBV2 to TRBJ1-1, with D perhaps matching TRBD1 (6 bases). The CDR3 contains 15 residues. V gave up 6 bases and J gave up 4 bases, with 18 bases separating them. From germline, CDR1 is SNHLY and CDR2 FYNNEI. The CDR3 DNA follows: TGTGCCAGCAGAAACAGGGCCCAATTTCGCACTGAAGCTTTCTTT. Translated, it gives CASRNRAQFRTEAFF.

V is TRBV11-2 and J is TRBJ1-6, with unresolved D. Germline lookup yields CDR1 SGHAT and CDR2 FQNNGV. The V gene lost 4 bases and the J gene lost 14 bases, with 21 bases spanning the gap. This CDR3 region has 15 residues. Here the CDR3 reads CASSSNQGRTLSLHF. The CDR3 nucleotides read TGTGCCAGCAGCTCGAACCAAGGACGGACTCTTTCCCTCCACTTT. The full variable domain, rest sourced from reference TRBV11-2 and TRBJ1-6, is EAGVAQSPRYKIIEKRQSVAFWCNPISGHATLYWYQQILGQGPKLLIQFQNNGVVDDSQLPKDRFSAERLKGVDSTLKIQPAKLEDSAVYLCASSSNQGRTLSLHFGNGTRLTVT.

The genes are TRBV9 and TRBJ1-1, with a tentative D call TRBD1 (5 bases). The CDR3 extends over 14 amino acids. Germline V gene lookup returns CDR1 SGDLS and CDR2 YYNGEE. V lost 4 bases and J lost 4, with 14 bases in between. CDR3 nucleotides: TGTGCCAGCAGCCATCGCTCCGGGGGCACTGAAGCTTTCTTT. It translates to CASSHRSGGTEAFF.

This clone was observed a single time. This chain joins TRBV5-1 and TRBJ2-7; D remains ambiguous. With 4 bases removed from V and 7 bases from J, the gap between germline ends came to 9 bases. The germline V gene has CDR1 SGHRS and CDR2 YFSETQ. The CDR3 runs to 11 residues. The CDR3 reads CASSDRGEQYF. For the CDR3, the DNA is TGCGCCAGCAGCGACCGTGGGGAGCAGTACTTC.

The rearrangement uses TRBV28 and TRBJ1-5; D is unresolved. CDR3 length: 14 residues. V shed 3 bases and J shed 4 bases, with 10 bases lying between them. Per the germline V gene, CDR1 is MDHEN and CDR2 is SYDVKM. CDR3 coding DNA: TGTGCCAGCAGTTTCCCGGCCAGAAATCAGCCCCAGCATTTT. This codes for CASSFPARNQPQHF.

This clone was counted between two and nine times. The chain combines TRBV5-1 with TRBJ1-1; TRBD1 is a possible D gene (5 bases). Trimming stripped 4 bases from V and 1 base from J, with 11 bases between. The germline CDR1 and CDR2 sequences are SGHRS and YFSETQ. The CDR3 is 14 residues long. For the CDR3, the DNA is TGCGCCAGCAGCCAATCAACAGGGAACACTGAAGCTTTCTTT. It is translated as CASSQSTGNTEAFF.

The J gene is TRBJ2-7, the V gene TRBV5-6, with D maybe TRBD2 (5 bases). There are 14 residues in the CDR3. CDR1 SGHDT and CDR2 YYEEEE come from the germline V gene. The V end lost 0 bases, the J end lost 3 bases, and 10 bases lay between the germline ends. CDR3 bases: TGTGCCAGCAGCTTGGCTCCGGGATACTACGAGCAGTACTTC. It codes for CASSLAPGYYEQYF. Using reference TRBV5-6 and TRBJ2-7 for the parts outside the CDR3, the full variable domain is DAGVTQSPTHLIKTRGQQVTLRCSPKSGHDTVSWYQQALGQGPQFIFQYYEEEERQRGNFPDRFSGHQFPNYSSELNVNALLLGDSALYLCASSLAPGYYEQYFGPGTRLTVT.

V usage is TRBV11-2 and J usage is TRBJ2-7, with 9 nucleotides matching TRBD1. The CDR3 spans 14 residues. V shed 4 bases and J 6 bases; nucleotides not matched to a gene: 7. The germline CDR1 and CDR2 sequences are SGHAT and FQNNGV. The CDR3 region is CASSSRTGEAEQYF. CDR3 in DNA: TGTGCCAGCAGCTCAAGGACAGGGGAGGCCGAGCAGTACTTC.

The J gene is TRBJ2-7, the V gene TRBV19; 10 bases match TRBD2. V gave up 3 bases and J gave up 6 bases; unmatched junction bases: 5. Germline V gives CDR1 LNHDA, CDR2 SQIVND (reference sequence). The CDR3 sequence is 14 residues long. The CDR3 here is CASSMSGRALEQYF. The CDR3 nucleotides read TGTGCCAGTAGTATGAGCGGGAGGGCCCTCGAGCAGTACTTC.

V gene TRBV2 combines with J gene TRBJ1-6; TRBD1 might be the D (6 bases). This CDR3 has 15 amino acids. V lost 2 bases, J lost 2 bases, and 7 bases lay in between. CDR1 is SNHLY, CDR2 FYNNEI, per germline. CDR3 sequence (DNA): TGTGCCAGCAGTGAAAGGGGGGCCTATAATTCACCCCTCCACTTT. Translated: CASSERGAYNSPLHF.

The chain is built from TRBV4-1 and TRBJ1-5; a weak D match, TRBD1 (5 bases). The length of the CDR3 is 14 residues. Germline assignment: CDR1 MGHRA and CDR2 YSYEKL. V was trimmed by 5 bases and J by 0 bases, leaving 8 bases between them. CDR3 in amino acids: CASSGGYSNQPQHF. The CDR3 DNA follows: TGCGCCAGCAGCGGGGGGTATAGCAATCAGCCCCAGCATTTT.

CDR3: CASSSTGTGSYEQYF. The CDR3 DNA is TGTGCCAGCAGCTCAACCGGGACAGGCTCCTACGAGCAGTACTTC. The chain links TRBV7-9 to TRBJ2-7, with 8 bases identical to TRBD1. The germline V gene has CDR1 SEHNR and CDR2 FQNEAQ (reference sequence). V gave up 4 bases and J gave up 0 bases; unmatched junction bases: 5. This CDR3 contains 15 residues.

The chain combines TRBV5-6 with TRBJ2-2; no firm D call. CDR3 length: 15 amino acids. The germline gives CDR1 SGHDT, CDR2 YYEEEE. V was pared by 0 bases and J by 6 bases, with 12 bases between. The CDR3 spells CASSLEGGRSGELFF. The CDR3 DNA sequence: TGTGCCAGCAGCTTGGAAGGTGGCAGGTCCGGGGAGCTGTTTTTT. The entire variable domain, with the rest obtained from reference TRBV5-6 and TRBJ2-2, is as follows: DAGVTQSPTHLIKTRGQQVTLRCSPKSGHDTVSWYQQALGQGPQFIFQYYEEEERQRGNFPDRFSGHQFPNYSSELNVNALLLGDSALYLCASSLEGGRSGELFFGEGSRLTVL.

CDR3 nucleotide sequence: TGCAGCGTTCGTCAACACAGCACAGATACGCAGTATTTT. The encoded protein is CSVRQHSTDTQYF. The chain employs TRBV29-1 and TRBJ2-3; D gene ambiguous. Germline loops: CDR1 SQVTM, CDR2 ANQGSEA. V was trimmed by 5 bases and J by 0 bases, leaving 9 bases between them. The CDR3 has 13 residues.

This clone has just one count. The genes are TRBV11-3 and TRBJ2-1; D gene uncertain. Per germline, CDR1 SGHNT and CDR2 YENEEA. The CDR3 length is 13 residues. V was shortened by 4 bases and J by 4 bases, with 8 bases between the two germline ends. In DNA form, the CDR3 reads TGTGCCAGCAGCTGGACCAGTTACAATGAGCAGTTCTTC. This sequence encodes CASSWTSYNEQFF.

CDR3 in amino acids: CASQGQGIHEQYF. As DNA, the CDR3 is TGTGCCAGCCAAGGGCAGGGGATCCACGAGCAGTACTTC. The V call is TRBV5-4, the J call TRBJ2-7, with TRBD1 as a possible D gene (6 bases). The CDR3 spans 13 residues. V was pared by 7 bases and J by 5 bases, with 16 bases between. Germline values: CDR1 SGHNT, CDR2 YYREEE (reference sequence).

The chain employs TRBV7-3 and TRBJ2-3; D remains unclear. CDR3 length: 17 residues. Germline CDR1 SGHTA, CDR2 FQGTGA. Trimming pared 5 bases from V and 3 bases from J, leaving 21 bases between. The CDR3 DNA is TGTGCCAGCAGCCTCACCTCTGACATTGTCGGGACAGATACGCAGTATTTT. Translation gives CASSLTSDIVGTDTQYF.

This rearrangement joins TRBV10-3 to TRBJ1-5, with 7 bases that match TRBD1. The CDR3 totals 13 residues. CDR1 and CDR2 from the germline V gene are ENHRY and SYGVKD. V was clipped by 7 bases and J by 7 bases; unmatched bases: 7. CDR3 sequence (DNA): TGTGCCATCACCGGACAGGCAGGGCAGCCCCAGCATTTT. This codes for CAITGQAGQPQHF.

The V call is TRBV28, the J call TRBJ2-7; the D gene is possibly TRBD2 (6 bases). Germline values: CDR1 MDHEN, CDR2 SYDVKM. The V and J ends lost 7 bases and 8 bases respectively, with 27 bases between them. The CDR3 is 16 amino acids. This CDR3 is CASNSLFKDTEGQQYF. DNA of the CDR3: TGTGCCAGCAACAGTTTGTTTAAGGACACGGAGGGCCAGCAGTACTTC.

This rearrangement joins TRBV4-2 to TRBJ1-5, with a tentative D call TRBD1 (5 bases). The V end was cut by 1 base, the J end by 9 bases, with 16 bases between. The CDR3 sequence is 15 residues long. Germline-derived CDR1 and CDR2 are LGHNA and YNFKEQ. CDR3 sequence: CASSQVDKGRTPQHF. The CDR3 bases are TGTGCCAGCAGCCAAGTAGATAAGGGGCGAACGCCCCAGCATTTT.

The genes are TRBV5-5 and TRBJ1-6; 7 bases map to TRBD1. There are 15 residues in the CDR3. Germline CDR1 and CDR2: SGHKS and YYEKEE (reference sequence). J was trimmed by 7 bases and V by 5 bases; bases with no gene match: 9. CDR3 residues: CASREGATGNSPLHF. The CDR3 region has the DNA TGTGCCAGCAGGGAGGGGGCAACGGGGAATTCACCCCTCCACTTT.

The chain combines TRBV5-1 with TRBJ2-3, with TRBD2 identical over 14 bases. The germline V gene has CDR1 SGHRS and CDR2 YFSETQ. V shed 4 bases, J shed 5 bases, and the junction held 3 bases outside the gene matches. The CDR3 is made up of 15 amino acids. CDR3 in amino acids: CASSPGTSGGDTQYF. For the CDR3, the DNA is TGCGCCAGCAGCCCCGGGACTAGCGGGGGAGATACGCAGTATTTT. The entire variable domain, with the rest obtained from reference TRBV5-1 and TRBJ2-3, is as follows: KAGVTQTPRYLIKTRGQQVTLSCSPISGHRSVSWYQQTPGQGLQFLFEYFSETQRNKGNFPGRFSGRQFSNSRSEMNVSTLELGDSALYLCASSPGTSGGDTQYFGPGTRLTVL.